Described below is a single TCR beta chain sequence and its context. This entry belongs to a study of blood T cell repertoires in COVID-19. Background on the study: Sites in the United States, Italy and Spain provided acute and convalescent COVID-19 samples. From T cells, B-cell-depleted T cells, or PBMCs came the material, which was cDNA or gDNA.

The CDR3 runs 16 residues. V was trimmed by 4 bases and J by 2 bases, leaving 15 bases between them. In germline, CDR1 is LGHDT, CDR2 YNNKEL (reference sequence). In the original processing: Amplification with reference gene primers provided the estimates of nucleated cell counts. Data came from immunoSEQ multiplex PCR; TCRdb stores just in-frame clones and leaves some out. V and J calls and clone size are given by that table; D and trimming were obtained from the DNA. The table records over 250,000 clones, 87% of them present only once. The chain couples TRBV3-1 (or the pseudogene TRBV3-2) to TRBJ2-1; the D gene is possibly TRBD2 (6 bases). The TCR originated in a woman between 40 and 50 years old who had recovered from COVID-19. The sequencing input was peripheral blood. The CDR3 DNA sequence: TGTGCCAGCAGCCCTAGGGGACTCACACCCTACAATGAGCAGTTCTTC. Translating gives CASSPRGLTPYNEQFF.